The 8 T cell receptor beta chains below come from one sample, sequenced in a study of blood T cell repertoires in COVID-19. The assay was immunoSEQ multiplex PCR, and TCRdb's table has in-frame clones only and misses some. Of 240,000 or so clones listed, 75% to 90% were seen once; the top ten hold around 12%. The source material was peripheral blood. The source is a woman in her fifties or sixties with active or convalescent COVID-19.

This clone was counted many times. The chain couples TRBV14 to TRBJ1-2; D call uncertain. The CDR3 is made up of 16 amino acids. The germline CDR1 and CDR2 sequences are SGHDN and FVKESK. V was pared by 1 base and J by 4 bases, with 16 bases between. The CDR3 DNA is TGTGCCAGCAGCCAAGTCGGCGGGAGCAGAACCTATGGCTACACCTTC. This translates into CASSQVGGSRTYGYTF.

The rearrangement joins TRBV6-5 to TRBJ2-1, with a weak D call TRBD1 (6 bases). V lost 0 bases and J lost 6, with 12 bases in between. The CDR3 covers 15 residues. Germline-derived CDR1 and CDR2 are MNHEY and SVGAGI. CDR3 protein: CASSYSGADANEQFF. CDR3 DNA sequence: TGTGCCAGCAGTTACTCGGGGGCCGACGCCAATGAGCAGTTCTTC.

In nucleotides, the CDR3 is TGTGCCAGCAGCTTAGTCTACCACGGTGAAGCTTTCTTT. This codes for CASSLVYHGEAFF. The chain links TRBV7-2 to TRBJ1-1; D gene ambiguous. Per the germline V gene, CDR1 is SGHTA and CDR2 is FQGNSA. The CDR3 is 13 residues long. Trimming took 1 base from V and 7 from J, leaving 10 bases between them.

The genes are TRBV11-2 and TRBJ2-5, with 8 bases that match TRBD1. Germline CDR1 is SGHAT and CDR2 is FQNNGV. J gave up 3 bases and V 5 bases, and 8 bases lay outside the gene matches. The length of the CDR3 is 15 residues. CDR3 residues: CASSQRTGIEETQYF. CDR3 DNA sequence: TGTGCCAGCAGCCAACGGACAGGGATAGAAGAGACCCAGTACTTC.

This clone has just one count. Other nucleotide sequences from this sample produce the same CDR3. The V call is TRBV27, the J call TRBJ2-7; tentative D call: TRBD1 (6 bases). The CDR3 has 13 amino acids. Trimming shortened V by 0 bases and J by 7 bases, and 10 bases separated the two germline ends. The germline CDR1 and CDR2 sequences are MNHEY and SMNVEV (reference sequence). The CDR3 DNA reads TGTGCCAGCAGTTTATCGGGGGCGAGGGAGCAGTACTTC. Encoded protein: CASSLSGAREQYF.

The CDR3 nucleotides read TGCAGCGTTAGGGGGAATTCTGGAAACACCATATATTTT. It yields the protein CSVRGNSGNTIYF. This chain uses TRBV29-1 with TRBJ1-3, with TRBD1 as a possible D gene (6 bases). Trimming cost V 5 bases and J 1 base, with 9 bases left between them. Germline CDR1 reads SQVTM; CDR2 reads ANQGSEA. CDR3 length: 13 amino acids.

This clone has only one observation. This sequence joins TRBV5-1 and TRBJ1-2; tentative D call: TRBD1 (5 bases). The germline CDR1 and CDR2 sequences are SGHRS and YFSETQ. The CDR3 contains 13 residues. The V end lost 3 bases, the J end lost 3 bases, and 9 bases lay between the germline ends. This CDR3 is CASSYGGDYGYTF. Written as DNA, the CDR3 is TGCGCCAGCAGCTACGGGGGGGACTATGGCTACACCTTC.

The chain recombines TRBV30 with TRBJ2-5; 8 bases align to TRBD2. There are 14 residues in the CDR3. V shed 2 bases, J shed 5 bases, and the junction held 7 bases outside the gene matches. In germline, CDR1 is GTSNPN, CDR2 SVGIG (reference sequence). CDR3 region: CAWSFGGGTETQYF. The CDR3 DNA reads TGTGCCTGGAGTTTCGGGGGGGGAACGGAGACCCAGTACTTC. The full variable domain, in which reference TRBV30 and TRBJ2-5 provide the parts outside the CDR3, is SQTIHQWPATLVQPVGSPLSLECTVEGTSNPNLYWYRQAAGRGLQLLFYSVGIGQISSEVPQNLSASRPQDRQFILSSKKLLLSDSGFYLCAWSFGGGTETQYFGPGTRLLVL.